Shown below are 27 T cell receptor beta chains from a single sample sequenced in a study of shared clonotypes between healthy human individuals. This table comes from immunoSEQ multiplex PCR, and its TCRdb copy is limited to in-frame clones, with some not included. The repertoire holds roughly 500,000 clones, with 75% to 85% as singletons. The sequencing sample was made of PBMCs. All receptors come from a woman aged 40-49 years in good health. Some clones in this sample may be carry-over from other donors' samples.

The chain has TRBV7-9 and TRBJ2-5; 7 bases are shared with TRBD1. J gave up 0 bases and V 5 bases, and 3 bases lay outside the gene matches. From germline, CDR1 is SEHNR and CDR2 FQNEAQ (reference sequence). The length of the CDR3 is 14 residues. The CDR3 sequence: CASSLTGNQETQYF. CDR3 in DNA: TGTGCCAGCAGCCTGACAGGGAACCAAGAGACCCAGTACTTC.

The chain recombines TRBV6-5 with TRBJ2-5, with 8 bases aligning to TRBD1. Trimming took 6 bases from V and 5 from J; bases not matched to a gene: 5. Germline-derived CDR1 and CDR2 are MNHEY and SVGAGI. This CDR3 comprises 13 residues. The CDR3 region is CASRTRGLETQYF. The CDR3 DNA reads TGTGCCAGCAGGACCAGGGGGCTTGAGACCCAGTACTTC.

Only one count was recorded for this clone. This rearrangement joins TRBV6-6 to TRBJ1-2; D ambiguous. Germline lookup yields CDR1 MNHNY and CDR2 SVGAGI (reference sequence). The CDR3 covers 13 residues. The germline V and J ends were trimmed by 0 bases and 7 bases, with 9 bases remaining between them. CDR3 residues: CASSYSPGIGYTF. As DNA, the CDR3 is TGTGCCAGCAGTTACTCACCGGGGATTGGCTACACCTTC.

The V and J genes are TRBV2 and TRBJ2-5, with D maybe TRBD2 (6 bases). CDR1 and CDR2 (germline): SNHLY, FYNNEI. The CDR3 runs 13 residues. The ends were cut back, 4 bases at V and 3 bases at J, with 9 bases in the middle. CDR3 nucleotides: TGTGCCAGCAGTGTGTTAGCGGAAGAGACCCAGTACTTC. Translated, it gives CASSVLAEETQYF.

This clone has a single count. The chain employs TRBV29-1 and TRBJ1-3; TRBD1 is a possible D gene (6 bases). Germline values: CDR1 SQVTM, CDR2 ANQGSEA. With 1 base removed from V and 8 bases from J, the gap between germline ends came to 6 bases. The CDR3 is made up of 11 amino acids. CDR3 amino acids: CSVEGGHTIYF. The DNA for the CDR3 is TGCAGCGTTGAAGGGGGGCACACCATATATTTT.

The V call is TRBV5-1, the J call TRBJ2-7; 11 nucleotides align to TRBD2. The V segment lost 5 bases and the J segment 4 bases; nucleotides outside the gene matches: 8. CDR1 and CDR2 from the germline V gene are SGHRS and YFSETQ. The CDR3 is 15 residues long. CDR3 loop: CASSDTSGSVYEQYF. The CDR3 bases are TGCGCCAGCAGTGACACTAGCGGGAGTGTTTACGAGCAGTACTTC.

A note on this clone: A far larger clone is just one base off, so this is likely a read error. This chain links TRBV11-3 with TRBJ1-1; D gene uncertain. Deletions cut 1 base from V and 4 bases from J, with 10 bases between. Looked up from germline, CDR1 is SGHNT and CDR2 is YENEEA. The CDR3 is made up of 14 amino acids. The CDR3 reads CASSLGTESTEAFF. For the CDR3, the DNA is TGTGCCAGCAGCTTAGGGACGGAGAGCACTGAAGCTTTCTTT.

The chain combines TRBV28 with TRBJ2-4, with D perhaps matching TRBD2 (7 bases). This CDR3 contains 14 residues. Germline-derived CDR1 and CDR2 are MDHEN and SYDVKM. Trimming shortened V by 6 bases and J by 2 bases, and 11 bases separated the two germline ends. DNA for the CDR3: TGTGCCAGCAGCCGGGGGGACACCAAAAACATTCAGTACTTC. It translates to CASSRGDTKNIQYF. The full variable domain, its missing parts supplied by reference TRBV28 and TRBJ2-4, is DVKVTQSSRYLVKRTGEKVFLECVQDMDHENMFWYRQDPGLGLRLIYFSYDVKMKEKGDIPEGYSVSREKKERFSLILESASTNQTSMYLCASSRGDTKNIQYFGAGTRLSVL.

A word on this clone: This same CDR3 is encoded by further DNA sequences in the sample. The chain uses TRBV30 and TRBJ1-1; D not certain. V lost 0 bases and J 5 bases, leaving 7 bases between the germline ends. In germline, CDR1 is GTSNPN, CDR2 SVGIG (reference sequence). The CDR3 loop spans 12 amino acids. The CDR3 reads CAWSVGVTEAFF. The CDR3 region has the DNA TGTGCCTGGAGTGTTGGGGTAACTGAAGCTTTCTTT.

The J gene is TRBJ2-3, the V gene TRBV7-2; 11 bases agree with TRBD2. Germline loops: CDR1 SGHTA, CDR2 FQGNSA. CDR3 length: 15 amino acids. V shed 8 bases, J shed 2 bases, and the junction held 6 bases outside the gene matches. For the CDR3, the DNA is TGTGCCAGCGGCCAACTAGCGGGAGTCACAGATACGCAGTATTTT. Its protein product is CASGQLAGVTDTQYF.

This clone was counted between two and nine times. The rearrangement uses TRBV21-1 and TRBJ2-1; the D segment call TRBD2 is taken from the table without a DNA check. TRBV21-1 is labeled a pseudogene. This CDR3 spans 16 amino acids. The CDR3, as DNA: TGTGCCATCCCAGGCACCGGGACTAGCCTTAACAATGAGCAGTTCTTC. Protein sequence: CAIPGTGTSLNNEQFF.

This clone was recorded a few times. The chain recombines TRBV5-1 with TRBJ2-3; the D gene could be TRBD1 or TRBD2 (5 bases each). This CDR3 comprises 14 residues. CDR1 and CDR2 (germline): SGHRS, YFSETQ. V was pared by 3 bases and J by 2 bases, with 10 bases between. The CDR3 protein is CASSWMGDTDTQYF. CDR3 DNA sequence: TGCGCCAGCAGCTGGATGGGGGACACAGATACGCAGTATTTT.

The CDR3 loop reads CASSGAGTYGYTF. CDR3 DNA sequence: TGCGCCAGCAGTGGGGCAGGGACCTATGGCTACACCTTC. The chain is built from TRBV10-2 and TRBJ1-2; tentatively, D is TRBD1 (5 bases). Germline CDR1 WSHSY, CDR2 SAAADI. Deletions cut 4 bases from V and 4 bases from J, with 10 bases between. The CDR3 covers 13 residues.

In nucleotides, the CDR3 is TGTGCCAGCAGACCTGACCCGCCCCAAGAGACCCAGTACTTC. It yields the protein CASRPDPPQETQYF. The genes are TRBV27 and TRBJ2-5; D is undetermined. Germline assignment: CDR1 MNHEY and CDR2 SMNVEV (reference sequence). The CDR3 runs to 14 residues. Trimming removed 6 bases at V and 1 base at J, with 12 bases between.

J is TRBJ2-7 and V is TRBV19; 8 bases fit TRBD1. The CDR3 loop spans 14 amino acids. The junction had 4 bases not matched to a gene; V was cut back by 4 bases and J by 2 bases. The germline CDR1 and CDR2 sequences are LNHDA and SQIVND (reference sequence). CDR3 nucleotide sequence: TGTGCCAGTAGTAAGACAGGGGAAGCCTACGAGCAGTACTTC. It codes for CASSKTGEAYEQYF. The whole variable domain, remainder taken from reference TRBV19 and TRBJ2-7, is DGGITQSPKYLFRKEGQNVTLSCEQNLNHDAMYWYRQDPGQGLRLIYYSQIVNDFQKGDIAEGYSVSREKKESFPLTVTSAQKNPTAFYLCASSKTGEAYEQYFGPGTRLTVT.

This clone has only a few counts. V gene TRBV30 combines with J gene TRBJ2-1; D is perhaps TRBD2 (5 bases). There are 14 residues in the CDR3. V gave up 4 bases and J gave up 9 bases, with 19 bases separating them. CDR1 GTSNPN and CDR2 SVGIG come from the germline V gene (reference sequence). The CDR3 loop is CAWMGILGRSEQFF. The CDR3 nucleotides read TGTGCCTGGATGGGGATACTAGGAAGGAGTGAGCAGTTCTTC.

In this sample, this clone turned up a few times. The V call is TRBV18, the J call TRBJ2-1, with 9 bases lining up with TRBD2. Germline values: CDR1 KGHSH, CDR2 LQKENI. V was pared by 1 base and J by 6 bases, with 7 bases of the junction left unmatched. This CDR3 is built from 16 residues. The CDR3 DNA sequence: TGTGCCAGCTCACCACTTCTGCGGGAGGGGGCCAATGAGCAGTTCTTC. It encodes CASSPLLREGANEQFF.

This clone was counted only a few times. V and J are TRBV6-5 and TRBJ1-4, with 7 bases identical to TRBD1. After removal of 5 bases from V and 8 bases from J, the junction contained 8 bases not matched to a gene. From germline, CDR1 is MNHEY and CDR2 SVGAGI. The CDR3 sequence is 14 residues long. CDR3 bases: TGTGCCAGCAGTGCAAACAGGGGTGGAGAAAAACTGTTTTTT. Its translation is CASSANRGGEKLFF.

This clone was counted a few times. The rearrangement links TRBV28 to TRBJ2-7; the match to TRBD1 covers 9 bases. Trimming at V came to 6 bases and at J to 2 bases, leaving 11 bases not matched to a gene. This CDR3 has 16 residues. Per the germline V gene, CDR1 is MDHEN and CDR2 is SYDVKM. In DNA form, the CDR3 reads TGTGCCAGCAGCGAGGAAGAGTGGGACAGGGCCTACGAGCAGTACTTC. It yields the protein CASSEEEWDRAYEQYF.

The J gene is TRBJ2-6, the V gene TRBV12-1; the table's TRBD1 call for D was not verified on the DNA. TRBV12-1 is a documented pseudogene. The CDR3 runs 16 residues. The CDR3 DNA sequence: TGTGCCAGCAGCTTACAGGGGGCGTTTGGGGCCAACGTCCTGACTTTC. It encodes CASSLQGAFGANVLTF.

This rearrangement joins TRBV9 to TRBJ2-2, with D possibly matching TRBD2 (6 bases). The V gene's germline CDR1 is SGDLS and CDR2 YYNGEE. Deletions cut 4 bases from V and 8 bases from J, with 18 bases between. The CDR3 runs 15 residues. The DNA for the CDR3 is TGTGCCAGCAGCCCTGGGACTTACCAACGAGGGGAGCTGTTTTTT. Translated, it gives CASSPGTYQRGELFF.

The chain combines TRBV5-4 with TRBJ1-2; 10 positions match TRBD1. The V segment lost 4 bases and the J segment 2 bases; nucleotides outside the gene matches: 2. Germline V lookup: CDR1 SGHNT, CDR2 YYREEE (reference sequence). The CDR3 extends over 14 amino acids. Here the CDR3 reads CASSGGQGNYGYTF. The CDR3 region has the DNA TGTGCCAGCAGCGGGGGACAGGGGAACTATGGCTACACCTTC.

The chain carries TRBV30 and TRBJ1-2; D might be TRBD1 (5 bases). Germline CDR1 GTSNPN, CDR2 SVGIG (reference sequence). This CDR3 is built from 13 residues. The V end lost 0 bases, the J end lost 4 bases, and 9 bases lay between the germline ends. The CDR3 protein is CAWSVGGGYGYTF. Written as DNA, the CDR3 is TGTGCCTGGAGTGTCGGGGGTGGCTATGGCTACACCTTC.

With respect to this clone: Distinct nucleotide sequences in the sample also encode this CDR3. The chain recombines TRBV6-4 with TRBJ2-7, with D possibly called TRBD1 or TRBD2 (5 bases each). The CDR3 consists of 16 residues. The germline CDR1 and CDR2 sequences are MRHNA and SNTAGT. Trimming shortened V by 7 bases and J by 0 bases, and 19 bases separated the two germline ends. CDR3 bases: TGTGCCAGCATGGAAACTAGTGGACATCGCTCCTACGAGCAGTACTTC. It translates to CASMETSGHRSYEQYF.

This clone was seen once. V and J are TRBV14 and TRBJ2-5; D not certain. CDR1 and CDR2 (germline): SGHDN, FVKESK. This CDR3 region has 13 residues. The V and J ends lost 4 bases and 0 bases respectively, with 6 bases between them. Here the CDR3 reads CASSLDYQETQYF. Written as DNA, the CDR3 is TGTGCCAGCAGCCTCGACTACCAAGAGACCCAGTACTTC.

The chain joins TRBV5-1 to TRBJ1-1; D is uncertain. The CDR3 runs 13 residues. Germline assignment: CDR1 SGHRS and CDR2 YFSETQ. The V and J ends lost 5 bases and 0 bases respectively, with 8 bases between them. CDR3 in amino acids: CASRSDMNTEAFF. In DNA, the CDR3 is TGCGCCAGCAGATCCGACATGAACACTGAAGCTTTCTTT.

The gene calls are TRBV5-4 and TRBJ2-2; 7 nucleotides line up with TRBD1. There are 16 residues in the CDR3. V lost 0 bases and J lost 3; bases outside the gene matches: 5. Germline values: CDR1 SGHNT, CDR2 YYREEE (reference sequence). This CDR3 is CASSLAGGVDTGELFF. CDR3 coding DNA: TGTGCCAGCAGCTTGGCAGGGGGAGTAGACACCGGGGAGCTGTTTTTT. The full variable domain, its missing parts supplied by reference TRBV5-4 and TRBJ2-2, is ETGVTQSPTHLIKTRGQQVTLRCSSQSGHNTVSWYQQALGQGPQFIFQYYREEENGRGNFPPRFSGLQFPNYSSELNVNALELDDSALYLCASSLAGGVDTGELFFGEGSRLTVL.